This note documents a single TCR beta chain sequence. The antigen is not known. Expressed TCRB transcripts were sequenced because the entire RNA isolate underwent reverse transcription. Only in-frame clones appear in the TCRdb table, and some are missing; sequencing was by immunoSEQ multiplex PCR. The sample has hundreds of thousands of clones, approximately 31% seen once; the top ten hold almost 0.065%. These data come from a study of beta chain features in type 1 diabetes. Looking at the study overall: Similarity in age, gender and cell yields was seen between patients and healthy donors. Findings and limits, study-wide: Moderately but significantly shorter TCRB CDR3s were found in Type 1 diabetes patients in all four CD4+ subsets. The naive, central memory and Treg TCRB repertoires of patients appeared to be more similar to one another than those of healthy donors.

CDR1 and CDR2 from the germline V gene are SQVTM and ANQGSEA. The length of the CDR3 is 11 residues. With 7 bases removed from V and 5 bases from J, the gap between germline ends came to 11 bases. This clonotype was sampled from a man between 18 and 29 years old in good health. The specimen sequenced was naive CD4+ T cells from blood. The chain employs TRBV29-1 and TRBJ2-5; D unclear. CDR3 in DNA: TGCAGCGCAAAGGTCGGGGAGACCCAGTACTTC. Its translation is CSAKVGETQYF.